This passage covers 4 T cell receptor beta chains from one sample sequenced in a study of CD8 T cells in Susac syndrome. Reverse transcription of roughly 0.45 to 1 ug RNA was performed with random hexamers. TCRdb used MiXCR to reprocess the immunoSEQ multiplex PCR reads, holding one entry per CDR3 protein. The sample lists around 62,000 distinct CDR3 sequences; approximately 94% were seen once. The sequencing input was CD8+ T cells from PBMCs. Receptors originate from a human donor in good health.

This chain uses TRBV6-2 or TRBV6-3 with TRBJ2-1; TRBD2 is a possible D gene (6 bases). This CDR3 spans 14 amino acids. The V end lost 8 bases, the J end lost 3 bases, and 14 bases lay between the germline ends. Germline V gene data show CDR1 as MNHEY and CDR2 as SVGEGT. CDR3 coding DNA: TGTGCCAGCCGTCCCTTAGCGGACTACAATGAGCAGTTCTTC. Translation: CASRPLADYNEQFF.

The V and J genes are TRBV4-3 and TRBJ2-7; 8 nucleotides line up with TRBD1. Germline CDR1 and CDR2: LGHNA and YSLEER. The CDR3 loop spans 16 amino acids. V was pared by 3 bases and J by 5 bases, with 12 bases of the junction left unmatched. The CDR3 spells CASSQATGGRIHEQYF. CDR3 DNA sequence: TGCGCCAGCAGCCAGGCTACAGGGGGTAGAATCCACGAGCAGTACTTC.

The gene calls are TRBV2 and TRBJ2-7, with 10 positions matching TRBD1. V was pared by 6 bases and J by 7 bases, with 12 bases of the junction left unmatched. The CDR3 length is 15 residues. The germline CDR1 and CDR2 sequences are SNHLY and FYNNEI. CDR3 residues: CASSLGTGEFGEQYF. The CDR3 region has the DNA TGTGCCAGCAGCTTAGGGACAGGGGAGTTTGGAGAGCAGTACTTC. The whole variable domain, filled in from reference TRBV2 and TRBJ2-7, reads EPEVTQTPSHQVTQMGQEVILRCVPISNHLYFYWYRQILGQKVEFLVSFYNNEISEKSEIFDDQFSVERPDGSNFTLKIRSTKLEDSAMYFCASSLGTGEFGEQYFGPGTRLTVT.

The V call is TRBV5-4, the J call TRBJ2-3; possible D gene TRBD2, 6 bases. Deletions cut 3 bases from V and 6 bases from J, with 17 bases between. This CDR3 contains 15 residues. CDR1 SGHNT and CDR2 YYREEE come from the germline V gene (reference sequence). The CDR3 sequence: CASSSGLFPSDTQYF. In DNA form, the CDR3 reads TGTGCCAGCAGCTCGGGACTGTTTCCTTCCGATACGCAGTATTTT. Looking up the rest from reference TRBV5-4 and TRBJ2-3 gives the full variable domain: ETGVTQSPTHLIKTRGQQVTLRCSSQSGHNTVSWYQQALGQGPQFIFQYYREEENGRGNFPPRFSGLQFPNYSSELNVNALELDDSALYLCASSSGLFPSDTQYFGPGTRLTVL.